Listed below are T cell receptor beta chains from one sample, sequenced in a study of shared clonotypes between healthy human individuals. Using immunoSEQ multiplex PCR, the repertoire was profiled, and TCRdb retains in-frame clones only, with some absent. The data contain roughly 2 million clones, more than 90% of them seen just once; the ten biggest clones take up 0.1% to 0.15%. The sequenced sample consisted of naive CD4+ T cells sorted from blood. Receptors originate from a young man in good health. Both conserved end residues are part of each CDR3. A D gene is named only where the DNA matches it firmly. Some rows have no size entry. The others give once, few or many, or a class for an expanded clone.

V gene: TRBV11-2
D gene: .
clone size: .
J gene: TRBJ1-1
CDR3 protein: CASSFNSRETEAFF
CDR3 DNA: TGTGCCAGCAGCTTTAACTCCCGGGAGACTGAAGCTTTCTTT

V gene: TRBV16
D gene: .
clone size: .
J gene: TRBJ2-7
CDR3 protein: CASSQSSVGEQYF
CDR3 DNA: TGTGCCAGCAGCCAATCGTCAGTAGGTGAGCAGTACTTC

V gene: TRBV6-6
D gene: .
clone size: .
J gene: TRBJ2-3
CDR3 protein: CASSYSGDTGYF
CDR3 DNA: TGTGCCAGCAGTTACTCGGGAGATACCGGGTATTTT

V gene: TRBV30
D gene: .
clone size: .
J gene: TRBJ1-1
CDR3 protein: CAWPRTVNGNTEAFF
CDR3 DNA: TGTGCCTGGCCGAGGACAGTTAATGGTAACACTGAAGCTTTCTTT

V gene: TRBV7-9
D gene: TRBD2
clone size: .
J gene: TRBJ2-1
CDR3 protein: CASSLLADYNEQFF
CDR3 DNA: TGTGCCAGCAGCTTACTAGCGGACTACAATGAGCAGTTCTTC

V gene: TRBV10-1
D gene: TRBD1
clone size: .
J gene: TRBJ2-5
CDR3 protein: CASSEKGTGQETQYF
CDR3 DNA: TGCGCCAGCAGTGAAAAGGGGACAGGCCAAGAGACCCAGTACTTC

V gene: TRBV7-9
D gene: TRBD1
clone size: .
J gene: TRBJ2-3
CDR3 protein: CASSFSGTGPTDTQYF
CDR3 DNA: TGTGCCAGCAGCTTCTCCGGGACAGGGCCCACAGATACGCAGTATTTT

V gene: TRBV14
D gene: .
clone size: few
J gene: TRBJ1-6
CDR3 protein: CASSNRGPNSPLHF
CDR3 DNA: TGTGCCAGCAGCAACAGAGGTCCAAATTCACCCCTCCACTTT

V gene: TRBV10-3
D gene: .
clone size: few
J gene: TRBJ2-7
CDR3 protein: CAISEDSYEQYF
CDR3 DNA: TGTGCCATCAGTGAGGACTCCTACGAGCAGTACTTC

V gene: TRBV12-5
D gene: .
clone size: .
J gene: TRBJ2-2
CDR3 protein: CASGLALTGELFF
CDR3 DNA: TGTGCTAGTGGTTTGGCACTTACCGGGGAGCTGTTTTTT

V gene: TRBV6-5
D gene: TRBD1
clone size: .
J gene: TRBJ1-1
CDR3 protein: CASSYVDRVNTEAFF
CDR3 DNA: TGTGCCAGCAGTTACGTGGACAGGGTGAACACTGAAGCTTTCTTT

V gene: TRBV18
D gene: .
clone size: .
J gene: TRBJ2-6
CDR3 protein: CASSPPWRNPPGANVLTF
CDR3 DNA: TGTGCCAGCTCACCACCGTGGCGGAACCCCCCTGGGGCCAACGTCCTGACTTTC